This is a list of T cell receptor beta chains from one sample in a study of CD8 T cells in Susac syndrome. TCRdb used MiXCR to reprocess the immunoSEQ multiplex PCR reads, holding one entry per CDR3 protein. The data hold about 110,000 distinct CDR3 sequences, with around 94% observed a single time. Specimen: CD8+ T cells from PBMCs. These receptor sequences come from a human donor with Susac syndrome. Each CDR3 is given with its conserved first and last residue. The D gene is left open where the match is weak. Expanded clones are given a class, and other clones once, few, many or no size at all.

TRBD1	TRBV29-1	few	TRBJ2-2	CSVRKQGFDTGELFF	TGCAGCGTCCGGAAACAGGGGTTTGACACCGGGGAGCTGTTTTTT
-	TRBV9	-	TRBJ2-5	CASSARDGEETQYF	TGTGCCAGCAGCGCCCGGGACGGAGAAGAGACCCAGTACTTC
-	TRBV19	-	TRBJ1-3	CASSETDSSGNTIYF	TGTGCCAGTAGCGAGACAGACAGCTCTGGAAACACCATATATTTT
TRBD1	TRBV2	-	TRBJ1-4	CASSGDRGREKLFF	TGTGCCAGCAGCGGGGACAGGGGGCGTGAAAAACTGTTTTTT
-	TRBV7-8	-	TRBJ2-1	CASSSLPTTTGPQFF	TGTGCCAGCAGCTCTCTCCCGACCACCACAGGGCCGCAGTTCTTC
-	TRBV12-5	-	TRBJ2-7	CASGLFRERSYEQYF	TGTGCTAGTGGTTTATTTAGGGAAAGATCCTACGAGCAGTACTTC
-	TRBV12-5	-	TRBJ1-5	CASGVGEPQHF	TGTGCGAGTGGGGTCGGGGAACCCCAGCATTTT
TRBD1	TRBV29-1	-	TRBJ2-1	CSVEGTENEQFF	TGCAGCGTTGAGGGGACAGAGAATGAGCAGTTCTTC
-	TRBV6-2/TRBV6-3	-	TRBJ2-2	CASSTPPWTGRDTGELFF	TGTGCCAGCAGCACACCACCCTGGACAGGGAGGGACACCGGGGAGCTGTTTTTT
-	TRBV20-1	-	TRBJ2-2	CSARKETGELFF	TGCAGTGCTAGAAAGGAAACCGGGGAGCTGTTTTTT
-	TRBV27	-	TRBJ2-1	CASSPDSGNEQFF	TGTGCCAGCAGTCCGGACTCCGGCAATGAGCAGTTCTTC